These 24 T cell receptor beta chains share one sample of origin, sequenced in a study of OX40 agonist ivuxolimab in advanced cancers. The repertoire was sequenced with immunoSEQ multiplex PCR; TCRdb's copy has only in-frame clones and lacks some. Counted here are around 68,000 clones, more than 85% occurring once; the ten biggest clones make up more than 1%. The source was CD4+ or CD8+ T cells sorted from blood, collected in a trial of the OX40 agonist ivuxolimab. The receptors stem from an adult with an advanced solid tumor such as melanoma, head and neck, liver or kidney cancer.

The chain links TRBV29-1 to TRBJ1-1; D may be TRBD1 (6 bases). The V gene's germline CDR1 is SQVTM and CDR2 ANQGSEA. V lost 7 bases, J lost 5 bases, and 17 bases lay in between. The CDR3 spans 13 residues. The CDR3 bases are TGCAGCGCGCCAGGGGTGTCGGGGACTGAAGCTTTCTTT. Translated, it gives CSAPGVSGTEAFF.

This clone was counted a single time. V and J are TRBV9 and TRBJ2-2; 8 bases are shared with TRBD2. Germline V lookup: CDR1 SGDLS, CDR2 YYNGEE. V dropped 5 bases and J dropped 6; count of bases not matched to a gene: 12. CDR3 length: 16 residues. The CDR3, as DNA: TGTGCCAGCAGAGCGAGCGGGGGCCAAATAGCCGGGGAGCTGTTTTTT. Residues: CASRASGGQIAGELFF.

The chain combines TRBV7-9 with TRBJ2-1; 8 bases fit TRBD2. Trimming took 2 bases from V and 6 from J; bases not matched to a gene: 9. The CDR3 contains 16 residues. In germline, CDR1 is SEHNR, CDR2 FQNEAQ (reference sequence). The CDR3 is CASSLRLGRAFNEQFF. CDR3 nucleotide sequence: TGTGCCAGCAGCTTACGTCTCGGGAGGGCCTTCAATGAGCAGTTCTTC.

The chain couples TRBV9 to TRBJ1-5; D is uncertain. Trimming left V 3 bases short and J 4 bases short, with 20 bases between. The CDR3 totals 17 residues. Germline CDR1 and CDR2: SGDLS and YYNGEE. The CDR3 loop is CASSDGLWVQRNQPQHF. The CDR3 DNA reads TGTGCCAGCAGCGACGGTCTTTGGGTCCAAAGGAATCAGCCCCAGCATTTT.

The genes are TRBV10-2 and TRBJ1-5, with D tentatively TRBD1 (5 bases). The CDR3 sequence is 15 residues long. Trimming pared 5 bases from V and 4 bases from J, leaving 15 bases between. Germline assignment: CDR1 WSHSY and CDR2 SAAADI. The CDR3 protein is CASSSGTVPNQPQHF. CDR3 bases: TGCGCCAGCAGTTCCGGGACGGTTCCAAATCAGCCCCAGCATTTT.

The chain couples TRBV29-1 to TRBJ1-1; perhaps TRBD1 as D (6 bases). The V end was cut by 3 bases, the J end by 1 base, with 9 bases between. Germline-derived CDR1 and CDR2 are SQVTM and ANQGSEA. CDR3 length: 13 amino acids. The CDR3 DNA sequence: TGCAGCGTTGACAGGGGTGGGAACACTGAAGCTTTCTTT. It encodes CSVDRGGNTEAFF.

This chain uses TRBV4-1 with TRBJ2-3; 9 bases match TRBD2. Germline-derived CDR1 and CDR2 are MGHRA and YSYEKL. There are 17 residues in the CDR3. V was clipped by 4 bases and J by 4 bases; unmatched bases: 12. In DNA, the CDR3 is TGCGCCAGCAGCCTAGTTGGGCGGGGGGGCCAATCAGATACGCAGTATTTT. Protein product: CASSLVGRGGQSDTQYF.

The rearrangement uses TRBV4-1 and TRBJ2-1; 12 bases are a match to TRBD2. CDR3 length equals 17 residues. Looked up from germline, CDR1 is MGHRA and CDR2 is YSYEKL. The J segment lost 3 bases and the V segment lost 0 bases, leaving 3 bases of the junction unmatched. The CDR3 sequence: CASSQESTSGSYNEQFF. Written as DNA, the CDR3 is TGCGCCAGCAGCCAAGAGTCGACTAGCGGGAGCTACAATGAGCAGTTCTTC.

This chain connects TRBV29-1 to TRBJ2-4; D possibly uses TRBD1 or TRBD2 (5 bases each). CDR1 and CDR2 (germline): SQVTM, ANQGSEA. The CDR3 consists of 14 residues. V was clipped by 7 bases and J by 0 bases, with 13 bases between them. Here the CDR3 reads CSAGHGGAKNIQYF. The CDR3 DNA follows: TGCAGCGCGGGGCACGGAGGAGCCAAAAACATTCAGTACTTC. Full variable domain (missing parts from reference TRBV29-1 and TRBJ2-4): SAVISQKPSRDICQRGTSLTIQCQVDSQVTMMFWYRQQPGQSLTLIATANQGSEATYESGFVIDKFPISRPNLTFSTLTVSNMSPEDSSIYLCSAGHGGAKNIQYFGAGTRLSVL.

This chain connects TRBV30 to TRBJ1-2; tentatively, D is TRBD1 (5 bases). The V end was cut by 3 bases, the J end by 4 bases, with 15 bases between. Germline V lookup: CDR1 GTSNPN, CDR2 SVGIG (reference sequence). The CDR3 runs 14 residues. As DNA, the CDR3 is TGTGCCTGGAGGTCAGGTGCAGGGCTCTATGGCTACACCTTC. Protein: CAWRSGAGLYGYTF.

The chain carries TRBV10-3 and TRBJ1-1; D unclear. Germline V gene sequence: CDR1 ENHRY, CDR2 SYGVKD. CDR3 length: 15 amino acids. Trimming removed 2 bases at V and 4 bases at J, with 14 bases between. The DNA for the CDR3 is TGTGCCATCAGTGAGAGCAGGTTTGGGGTCACTGAAGCTTTCTTT. It yields the protein CAISESRFGVTEAFF.

The chain links TRBV7-3 to TRBJ1-2, with D uncertain. There are 14 residues in the CDR3. Trimming stripped 3 bases from V and 2 bases from J, with 10 bases between. Per germline, CDR1 SGHTA and CDR2 FQGTGA. CDR3 loop: CASSLGGSNYGYTF. DNA for the CDR3: TGTGCCAGCAGCTTGGGAGGCAGCAACTATGGCTACACCTTC.

This chain connects TRBV11-2 to TRBJ2-2; D uncertain. V gave up 6 bases and J gave up 3 bases, with 8 bases separating them. CDR1 and CDR2 from the germline V gene are SGHAT and FQNNGV. The CDR3 has 13 amino acids. The CDR3 nucleotides read TGTGCCAGCAGTCTCTCCGACACCGGGGAGCTGTTTTTT. This codes for CASSLSDTGELFF.

The chain recombines TRBV6-5 with TRBJ2-7, with unresolved D. Per the germline V gene, CDR1 is MNHEY and CDR2 is SVGAGI. This CDR3 comprises 12 residues. The ends were cut back, 0 bases at V and 3 bases at J, with 3 bases in the middle. In DNA, the CDR3 is TGTGCCAGCAGTTACTCGTACTACGAGCAGTACTTC. Translation gives CASSYSYYEQYF.

The chain combines TRBV10-3 with TRBJ2-1; 9 bases agree with TRBD2. V was pared by 3 bases and J by 7 bases, with 10 bases of the junction left unmatched. The CDR3 loop spans 16 amino acids. Germline assignment: CDR1 ENHRY and CDR2 SYGVKD. CDR3 sequence reads: CAISDGTSRVYNEQFF. DNA of the CDR3: TGTGCCATCAGTGACGGGACTAGCAGGGTATATAATGAGCAGTTCTTC.

V is TRBV5-1 and J is TRBJ2-2; D is ambiguous. The V gene lost 0 bases and the J gene lost 4 bases, with 4 bases spanning the gap. The germline V gene encodes CDR1 SGHRS and CDR2 YFSETQ. This CDR3 is built from 13 residues. The CDR3 is CASSLEITGELFF. The CDR3 DNA is TGCGCCAGCAGCTTGGAAATCACCGGGGAGCTGTTTTTT. Looking up the rest from reference TRBV5-1 and TRBJ2-2 gives the full variable domain: KAGVTQTPRYLIKTRGQQVTLSCSPISGHRSVSWYQQTPGQGLQFLFEYFSETQRNKGNFPGRFSGRQFSNSRSEMNVSTLELGDSALYLCASSLEITGELFFGEGSRLTVL.

V is TRBV7-8 and J is TRBJ2-2; TRBD1 matches at 8 bases. CDR1 and CDR2 from the germline V gene are SGHVS and FQNEAQ. V was clipped by 5 bases and J by 1 base; unmatched bases: 3. The CDR3 is made up of 15 amino acids. The CDR3 loop reads CASSIGQGNTGELFF. The CDR3 DNA follows: TGTGCCAGCAGCATCGGACAGGGGAACACCGGGGAGCTGTTTTTT.

This chain links TRBV7-9 with TRBJ2-2; unclear D gene. V was clipped by 8 bases and J by 1 base, with 8 bases between them. The CDR3 contains 13 residues. The germline V gene has CDR1 SEHNR and CDR2 FQNEAQ (reference sequence). In DNA form, the CDR3 reads TGTGCCAGCGCGTTAGGGAACACCGGGGAGCTGTTTTTT. This translates into CASALGNTGELFF.

Only one count was recorded for this clone. The gene calls are TRBV10-2 and TRBJ1-1; D is unresolved. V was trimmed by 3 bases and J by 5 bases, leaving 4 bases between them. This CDR3 region has 11 residues. The V gene's germline CDR1 is WSHSY and CDR2 SAAADI. The CDR3 sequence: CASSEETEAFF. The DNA of the CDR3 is TGCGCCAGCAGTGAAGAAACTGAAGCTTTCTTT.

The genes are TRBV30 and TRBJ2-5; D is unclear. Germline loops: CDR1 GTSNPN, CDR2 SVGIG (reference sequence). This CDR3 is 13 amino acids long. V lost 0 bases, J lost 0 bases, and 5 bases lay in between. The CDR3 region has the DNA TGTGCCTGGAGTGTACGACACCAAGAGACCCAGTACTTC. Translating gives CAWSVRHQETQYF. The full variable domain, completed using reference TRBV30 and TRBJ2-5, is SQTIHQWPATLVQPVGSPLSLECTVEGTSNPNLYWYRQAAGRGLQLLFYSVGIGQISSEVPQNLSASRPQDRQFILSSKKLLLSDSGFYLCAWSVRHQETQYFGPGTRLLVL.

The chain employs TRBV5-1 and TRBJ2-1; tentatively, D is TRBD1 or TRBD2 (5 bases each). V shed 0 bases and J shed 7 bases, with 14 bases lying between them. CDR1 and CDR2 from the germline V gene are SGHRS and YFSETQ. The CDR3 is 15 amino acids. The CDR3 region has the DNA TGCGCCAGCAGCTTGGTTTCCGGGACGCTAAATGAGCAGTTCTTC. This gives the protein CASSLVSGTLNEQFF.

This clone is a singleton in its sample. The chain links TRBV6-1 to TRBJ2-7; maybe TRBD1 (6 bases). Between the trimmed V and J ends, which lost 1 base and 5 bases, there was a span of 6 bases. This CDR3 comprises 12 residues. Looked up from germline, CDR1 is MNHNS and CDR2 is SASEGT. The CDR3 spells CASSEDRDEQYF. For the CDR3, the DNA is TGTGCCAGCAGTGAAGACAGGGACGAGCAGTACTTC.

This chain links TRBV30 with TRBJ1-1; D not certain. Trimming shortened V by 2 bases and J by 0 bases, and 4 bases separated the two germline ends. Per germline, CDR1 GTSNPN and CDR2 SVGIG (reference sequence). CDR3 length: 12 amino acids. The CDR3 loop is CAWSLMNTEAFF. The CDR3 DNA follows: TGTGCCTGGAGTTTGATGAACACTGAAGCTTTCTTT.

The sample holds a few counts of this clone. This sequence joins TRBV20-1 and TRBJ2-5, with D unclear. Per germline, CDR1 DFQATT and CDR2 SNEGSKA (reference sequence). V gave up 3 bases and J gave up 1 base, with 0 bases separating them. The CDR3 spans 10 residues. DNA for the CDR3: TGCAGTGCTAGCCAAGAGACCCAGTACTTC. Its protein is CSASQETQYF.